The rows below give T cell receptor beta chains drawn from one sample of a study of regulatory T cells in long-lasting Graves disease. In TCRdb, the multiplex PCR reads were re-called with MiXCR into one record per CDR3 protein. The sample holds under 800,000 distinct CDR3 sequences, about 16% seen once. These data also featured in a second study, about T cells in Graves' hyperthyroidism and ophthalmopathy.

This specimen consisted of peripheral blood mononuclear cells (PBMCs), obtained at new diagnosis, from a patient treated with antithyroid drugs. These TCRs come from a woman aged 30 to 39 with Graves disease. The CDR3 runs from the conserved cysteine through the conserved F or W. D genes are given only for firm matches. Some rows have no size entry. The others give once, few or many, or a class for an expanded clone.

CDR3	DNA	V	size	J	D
CSARDFSSYEQYF	TGCAGTGCGAGGGACTTTAGCTCCTACGAGCAGTACTTC	TRBV20-1	NA	TRBJ2-7	NA
CASSQGQGVTLHF	TGTGCCAGCAGCCAAGGGCAGGGAGTGACCCTCCACTTT	TRBV3-1	NA	TRBJ1-6	NA
CASSYGQADYEQYF	TGTGCCAGCAGTTACGGGCAGGCGGACTACGAGCAGTACTTC	TRBV7-9	many	TRBJ2-7	NA
CASSPGGGARYEQYF	TGTGCCAGCAGCCCGGGGGGGGGGGCTCGTTACGAGCAGTACTTC	TRBV9	NA	TRBJ2-7	TRBD2
CAWTQSNEQFF	TGTGCCTGGACCCAGAGCAATGAGCAGTTCTTC	TRBV30	many	TRBJ2-1	NA
CASMTGPHGDTQYF	TGTGCCAGCATGACGGGACCTCATGGAGATACGCAGTATTTT	TRBV2	few	TRBJ2-3	NA
CAISLGGTGGTQYF	TGTGCCATCAGCTTAGGAGGGACAGGGGGTACGCAGTATTTT	TRBV7-9	NA	TRBJ2-3	TRBD1
CASSLSPAGETQYF	TGTGCCAGCAGTTTATCGCCAGCAGGAGAGACCCAGTACTTC	TRBV27	many	TRBJ2-5	NA
CSARGSTSTDTQYF	TGCAGTGCTAGAGGGTCAACTAGCACAGATACGCAGTATTTT	TRBV20-1	few	TRBJ2-3	NA
CASSGEGVGNSPLHF	TGTGCCAGCAGTGGTGAAGGGGTCGGTAATTCACCCCTCCACTTT	TRBV2	many	TRBJ1-6	NA
CASSLLSGQAPLEQFF	TGTGCCAGCAGCTTGTTGTCGGGACAGGCTCCGCTTGAGCAGTTCTTC	TRBV5-6	few	TRBJ2-1	TRBD1
CASLPPGRLSGANVLTF	TGTGCCAGCCTACCCCCGGGACGACTCTCTGGGGCCAACGTCCTGACTTTC	TRBV2	NA	TRBJ2-6	NA
CSALAGDQETQYF	TGCAGCGCCCTGGCAGGTGACCAAGAGACCCAGTACTTC	TRBV29-1	many	TRBJ2-5	NA
CASSENGGQQSYEQYF	TGTGCCAGCAGTGAAAACGGTGGGCAGCAGTCCTACGAGCAGTACTTC	TRBV6-1	NA	TRBJ2-7	NA
CASRSGSQSGNTIYF	TGCGCCAGCAGATCCGGGAGCCAATCTGGAAACACCATATATTTT	TRBV5-1	NA	TRBJ1-3	NA
CASSSQPGTSRSSYEQYF	TGTGCCAGCAGCTCCCAACCGGGGACTTCCCGGAGCTCCTACGAGCAGTACTTC	TRBV7-3	many	TRBJ2-7	NA
CASSPQILQGNEQFF	TGTGCCAGTAGTCCCCAAATTCTACAGGGCAATGAGCAGTTCTTC	TRBV19	NA	TRBJ2-1	NA